These 27 T cell receptor beta chains came from one sample sequenced in a study of blood T cell repertoires in COVID-19. The data were produced by immunoSEQ multiplex PCR, yet TCRdb's version contains in-frame clones alone and is incomplete. The profile shows 180,000 or so clones, 80% to 90% of them singletons. The sequenced sample consisted of peripheral blood. The receptors stem from a man aged 60 to 69 with acute or convalescent COVID-19.

The chain employs TRBV3-1 (or the pseudogene TRBV3-2) and TRBJ2-1; D is perhaps TRBD2 (7 bases). Trimming left V 0 bases short and J 7 bases short, with 25 bases between. The CDR3 extends over 19 amino acids. CDR1 is LGHDT and CDR2 is YNNKEL in the germline V gene (reference sequence). The CDR3 DNA sequence: TGTGCCAGCAGCCAAGATAAGCCCAAAAGGGGGAGGGCCGGGAATGAGCAGTTCTTC. The encoded protein is CASSQDKPKRGRAGNEQFF.

The rearrangement uses TRBV28 and TRBJ1-1; D is unresolved. The CDR3 spans 13 residues. V lost 6 bases and J lost 3, with 11 bases in between. Germline CDR1 and CDR2: MDHEN and SYDVKM. CDR3 amino acids: CASRRTKDTEAFF. CDR3 in DNA: TGTGCCAGCAGACGAACAAAAGACACTGAAGCTTTCTTT.

This clone was seen a handful of times. This rearrangement joins TRBV10-3 to TRBJ2-7, with a possible D match to TRBD1 (6 bases). Per germline, CDR1 ENHRY and CDR2 SYGVKD. The CDR3 is 15 amino acids. Trimming removed 6 bases at V and 2 bases at J, with 17 bases between. The DNA of the CDR3 is TGTGCCATCAGCGACAGAGGGGGTCCCGCCTACGAGCAGTACTTC. This codes for CAISDRGGPAYEQYF.

CDR3 amino acids: CASSIREGPPGELFF. The CDR3 DNA is TGTGCCAGCAGCATTCGGGAGGGCCCGCCCGGGGAGCTGTTTTTT. The J gene is TRBJ2-2, the V gene TRBV7-2; 8 bases agree with TRBD2. The CDR3 length is 15 residues. Trimming cost V 5 bases and J 6 bases; bases outside gene matches: 8. The germline CDR1 and CDR2 sequences are SGHTA and FQGNSA.

The V and J genes are TRBV30 and TRBJ2-1; TRBD2 matches 10 bases. This CDR3 contains 14 residues. The J segment lost 7 bases and the V segment lost 3 bases, leaving 6 bases of the junction unmatched. CDR1 is GTSNPN, CDR2 SVGIG, per germline (reference sequence). The CDR3 region is CAWSEEREGNEQFF. The CDR3 bases are TGTGCCTGGAGCGAGGAGCGGGAGGGAAATGAGCAGTTCTTC.

The CDR3 reads CASRTGQVLNSPLHF. CDR3 nucleotides: TGTGCCAGCAGGACTGGACAGGTCCTAAATTCACCCCTCCACTTT. The V gene is TRBV6-5, the J gene TRBJ1-6; 7 nucleotides agree with TRBD1. Trimming cost V 6 bases and J 7 bases; bases outside gene matches: 9. This CDR3 is 15 amino acids long. In germline, CDR1 is MNHEY, CDR2 SVGAGI.

The chain has TRBV9 and TRBJ2-7, with a possible D match to TRBD2 (6 bases). Germline V CDR1 and CDR2: SGDLS, YYNGEE. V was clipped by 0 bases and J by 2 bases, with 12 bases between them. The CDR3 loop spans 15 amino acids. The CDR3 bases are TGTGCCAGCAGCGTAGACGGGGGAACTACCTACGAGCAGTACTTC. Protein product: CASSVDGGTTYEQYF.

The CDR3 loop is CASSRDRDRNTIYF. CDR3 sequence (DNA): TGCGCCAGCAGCAGAGACAGGGACAGAAACACCATATATTTT. The V gene is TRBV5-1, the J gene TRBJ1-3, with 7 bases fitting TRBD1. This CDR3 has 14 residues. V lost 4 bases to trimming and J lost 5 bases; unmatched junction nucleotides: 6. Germline V CDR1 and CDR2: SGHRS, YFSETQ. Filled out from reference TRBV5-1 and TRBJ1-3, the complete variable domain reads KAGVTQTPRYLIKTRGQQVTLSCSPISGHRSVSWYQQTPGQGLQFLFEYFSETQRNKGNFPGRFSGRQFSNSRSEMNVSTLELGDSALYLCASSRDRDRNTIYFGEGSWLTVV.

The CDR3 nucleotides are TGTGCCAGCAGTTACTCGCGTGCCGGGAGTGAGTACTTC. Protein sequence: CASSYSRAGSEYF. The chain couples TRBV6-5 to TRBJ2-7, with a possible D match to TRBD2 (6 bases). Trimming shortened V by 0 bases and J by 11 bases, and 14 bases separated the two germline ends. This CDR3 has 13 residues. Germline V gene sequence: CDR1 MNHEY, CDR2 SVGAGI.

J is TRBJ2-7 and V is TRBV6-2 or TRBV6-3; 10 bases agree with TRBD2. The CDR3 totals 15 residues. V trimming: 5 bases; J trimming: 2 bases; junction bases outside the gene matches: 6. The germline V gene encodes CDR1 MNHEY and CDR2 SVGEGT. The CDR3 nucleotides are TGTGCCAGCAGTCCCCGGGGACTAGCGACCTACGAGCAGTACTTC. Translation gives CASSPRGLATYEQYF.

This chain links TRBV12-3 or TRBV12-4 with TRBJ2-1; D might be TRBD2 (6 bases). The V gene lost 5 bases and the J gene lost 4 bases, with 9 bases spanning the gap. The CDR3 is 13 amino acids. Here the CDR3 reads CASSRGYYNEQFF. DNA of the CDR3: TGTGCCAGCAGTCGGGGGTATTACAATGAGCAGTTCTTC.

The chain links TRBV28 to TRBJ1-1; TRBD1 might be the D (6 bases). The CDR3 has 16 amino acids. Per germline, CDR1 MDHEN and CDR2 SYDVKM. Deletions cut 7 bases from V and 4 bases from J, with 22 bases between. CDR3 in amino acids: CASIQPQGQGSTEAFF. In DNA, the CDR3 is TGTGCCAGCATCCAACCCCAAGGTCAGGGGAGCACTGAAGCTTTCTTT.

The CDR3 spells CASSSPRVGEKLFF. Here the CDR3 DNA reads TGTGCCAGCAGTTCCCCCAGGGTGGGGGAAAAACTGTTTTTT. The chain employs TRBV28 and TRBJ1-4; possibly TRBD1 for D (5 bases). Trimming left V 4 bases short and J 8 bases short, with 14 bases between. CDR1 and CDR2 (germline): MDHEN, SYDVKM. This CDR3 has 14 amino acids.

The chain combines TRBV6-6 with TRBJ1-2, with D tentatively TRBD1 (5 bases). CDR1 MNHNY and CDR2 SVGAGI come from the germline V gene (reference sequence). The length of the CDR3 is 16 residues. V lost 0 bases to trimming and J lost 5 bases, with 16 bases between them. CDR3 DNA sequence: TGTGCCAGCAGTTACTCTGTAGGGGTCGCGGGATATGGCTACACCTTC. It translates to CASSYSVGVAGYGYTF.

The gene calls are TRBV4-1 and TRBJ1-6; D not resolved. The CDR3 has 18 amino acids. The germline V gene encodes CDR1 MGHRA and CDR2 YSYEKL. Trimming shortened V by 0 bases and J by 0 bases, and 12 bases separated the two germline ends. The CDR3 sequence: CASSQDPTGFSYNSPLHF. The CDR3 DNA reads TGCGCCAGCAGCCAAGATCCGACTGGATTCTCCTATAATTCACCCCTCCACTTT.

The chain employs TRBV19 and TRBJ1-4, with unresolved D. The V and J ends lost 9 bases and 8 bases respectively, with 19 bases between them. The CDR3 is made up of 14 amino acids. Germline CDR1 is LNHDA and CDR2 is SQIVND (reference sequence). The CDR3 nucleotides read TGTGCCAGCCAGAGGGTGGACCTGGGAGAAAAACTGTTTTTT. It encodes CASQRVDLGEKLFF.

The chain links TRBV5-4 to TRBJ1-4; maybe TRBD1 (6 bases). The V and J ends lost 0 bases and 4 bases respectively, with 10 bases between them. There are 15 residues in the CDR3. The germline CDR1 and CDR2 sequences are SGHNT and YYREEE (reference sequence). The CDR3 region has the DNA TGTGCCAGCAGCTTGGGCGGGGGCCTTAATGAAAAACTGTTTTTT. It is translated as CASSLGGGLNEKLFF.

The rearrangement uses TRBV6-5 and TRBJ2-7, with TRBD1 identical over 7 bases. Germline V lookup: CDR1 MNHEY, CDR2 SVGAGI. CDR3 length: 12 amino acids. The junction had 9 bases not matched to a gene; V was cut back by 11 bases and J by 5 bases. CDR3 sequence reads: CASSDRAHEQYF. The CDR3 DNA reads as TGTGCCTCATCTGACAGGGCCCACGAGCAGTACTTC.

Notes on this clone: In the same sample, other DNA sequences code for this CDR3. V is TRBV27 and J is TRBJ1-6; D unresolved. Trimming stripped 5 bases from V and 3 bases from J, with 2 bases between. Germline values: CDR1 MNHEY, CDR2 SMNVEV (reference sequence). The CDR3 is made up of 12 amino acids. Here the CDR3 reads CASSLYNSPLHF. The DNA for the CDR3 is TGTGCCAGCAGTCTCTATAATTCACCCCTCCACTTT.

The rearrangement links TRBV19 to TRBJ2-2; TRBD1 is a possible D gene (6 bases). V shed 7 bases and J shed 7 bases, with 16 bases lying between them. Germline-derived CDR1 and CDR2 are LNHDA and SQIVND (reference sequence). The CDR3 loop spans 14 amino acids. CDR3 protein: CASTLWDIGGELFF. The DNA of the CDR3 is TGTGCCAGTACTCTTTGGGACATTGGCGGGGAGCTGTTTTTT.

The genes are TRBV2 and TRBJ2-7, with D perhaps TRBD2 (5 bases). The germline CDR1 and CDR2 sequences are SNHLY and FYNNEI. The CDR3 runs 14 residues. V was shortened by 1 base and J by 0 bases, with 7 bases between the two germline ends. The CDR3 nucleotides read TGTGCCAGCAGTGAAGTGGAGGACTCCTACGAGCAGTACTTC. Translation gives CASSEVEDSYEQYF.

The V and J genes are TRBV27 and TRBJ1-5, with D possibly matching TRBD1 (5 bases). Trimming removed 2 bases at V and 6 bases at J, with 11 bases between. This CDR3 region has 14 residues. Germline CDR1 reads MNHEY; CDR2 reads SMNVEV (reference sequence). CDR3 residues: CASSLMGGSQPQHF. The CDR3 nucleotides are TGTGCCAGCAGTTTAATGGGGGGTAGTCAGCCCCAGCATTTT.

The chain is built from TRBV24-1 and TRBJ1-4; 8 nucleotides line up with TRBD1. Germline V gene data show CDR1 as KGHDR and CDR2 as SFDVKD. This CDR3 is built from 15 residues. V gave up 2 bases and J gave up 8 bases; unmatched junction bases: 6. CDR3 nucleotides: TGTGCCACCAGTGATTCCTCGACAGGGGACGAAAAACTGTTTTTT. Translated, it gives CATSDSSTGDEKLFF.

The chain links TRBV29-1 to TRBJ2-3, with D possibly TRBD2 on 5 matching bases. From germline, CDR1 is SQVTM and CDR2 ANQGSEA. This CDR3 spans 13 amino acids. Trimming shortened V by 3 bases and J by 3 bases, and 10 bases separated the two germline ends. The CDR3 bases are TGCAGCGTTGATTGGAGCGGTACAGATACGCAGTATTTT. Translating gives CSVDWSGTDTQYF.

CDR3 in DNA: TGCGCCAGCAGCTCACAGGGGGCCGGGGGCACTGAAGCTTTCTTT. Translated, it gives CASSSQGAGGTEAFF. The genes are TRBV5-1 and TRBJ1-1, with TRBD1 identical over 9 bases. The J segment lost 4 bases and the V segment lost 3 bases, leaving 7 bases of the junction unmatched. Germline values: CDR1 SGHRS, CDR2 YFSETQ. The CDR3 has 15 residues.

The chain links TRBV25-1 to TRBJ1-6; the D is unclear. The CDR3 has 13 residues. V was trimmed by 1 base and J by 9 bases, leaving 7 bases between them. Germline-derived CDR1 and CDR2 are MGHDK and SYGVNS. CDR3 coding DNA: TGTGCCAGCAGTGAATCTCTCTTTTCACCCCTCCACTTT. The encoded protein is CASSESLFSPLHF. Drawing the rest from reference TRBV25-1 and TRBJ1-6, the complete variable domain is EADIYQTPRYLVIGTGKKITLECSQTMGHDKMYWYQQDPGMELHLIHYSYGVNSTEKGDLSSESTVSRIRTEHFPLTLESARPSHTSQYLCASSESLFSPLHFGNGTRLTVT.

V is TRBV19 and J is TRBJ2-3; 10 bases map to TRBD2. The germline V gene encodes CDR1 LNHDA and CDR2 SQIVND (reference sequence). Trimming took 9 bases from V and 1 from J; bases not matched to a gene: 7. This CDR3 comprises 15 residues. The CDR3: CASQSGRAGTDTQYF. The DNA for the CDR3 is TGTGCCAGCCAGAGCGGGAGGGCCGGCACAGATACGCAGTATTTT. The whole variable domain, filled in from reference TRBV19 and TRBJ2-3, reads DGGITQSPKYLFRKEGQNVTLSCEQNLNHDAMYWYRQDPGQGLRLIYYSQIVNDFQKGDIAEGYSVSREKKESFPLTVTSAQKNPTAFYLCASQSGRAGTDTQYFGPGTRLTVL.